The clone carrying this TCR beta chain was detected once. This record belongs to a study of blood T cell repertoires in COVID-19. The wider study: The United States, Italy and Spain provided the acute and convalescent COVID-19 samples.

The authors' processing: Amplification of reference gene primers was used by the study to estimate nucleated cell counts. Generated by immunoSEQ multiplex PCR, the TCRdb table keeps only in-frame clones and is missing some. V and J calls and clone size are those listed in that table; D and trimming were worked out from the DNA. The profile shows more than 90,000 clones, 82% of them singletons. V shed 0 bases and J shed 3 bases, with 24 bases lying between them. CDR3 length equals 20 residues. CDR1 is SGHRS and CDR2 is YFSETQ in the germline V gene. This sequence originates from a man aged 70-80 years with acute or convalescent COVID-19. The sequenced sample was peripheral blood. The V call is TRBV5-1, the J call TRBJ1-4; possible D gene TRBD1, 6 bases. The CDR3 DNA sequence: TGCGCCAGCAGCTTGGTCTCGGGGGGCGCGGGAGGAGCGGCTAATGAAAAACTGTTTTTT. This gives the protein CASSLVSGGAGGAANEKLFF.